This T cell receptor (beta chain) was observed in a study of blood T cell repertoires in COVID-19 (dated by TCRdb to about 2020). In terms of the full investigation: Collaborator samples came from the United States, Italy and Spain and covered acute and convalescent phases of COVID-19. The material from the prospective study consisted of cDNA or gDNA derived from T cells, B-cell-depleted T cells, or PBMCs. Deeply sampled blood TCRbeta repertoires from subjects exposed to, actively infected with, or recovered from COVID-19 were included in the dataset. A freely available public database, intended as a resource for researchers studying the immune response to SARS-CoV-2, is where the repertoires were released. The samples were drawn from two sources: the first 160 participants of the ongoing ImmuneRACE study, and 1,000 to 1,500 subjects contributed by 6 global collaborators. The sample metadata nearly always contained a de-identified subject ID, COVID-19 status, age in years and sex. HLA class I and class II types, where available, came from metadata supplied by the sample provider rather than from assay-based typing.

TCRbeta CDR3 regions were amplified from genomic DNA by means of the immunoSEQ Assay, a bias-controlled multiplex PCR. Processing in the source paper ran as follows. The number of nucleated cells in each sample was estimated from the amplification of reference gene primers within the assay. To quantify the absolute abundance of each unique TCRbeta CDR3 rearrangement, sequence reads were collapsed and filtered. For each sample, productive Simpson clonality was calculated as the square root of Simpson's diversity index across productive rearrangements. This is the immuneACCESS table as TCRdb keeps it, with only in-frame sequences that have V and J called. A part of the clones is gone; compared with another copy, unresolved V genes explain less than half, and the rest is unexplained. That table gives V, J and clone size, and the DNA gave D and trimming. The sample table contains 47,000 or so clones; only one count was recorded for 80% to 85% of them. The ten largest clones add up to about a fifth of the sample.

One collaborating source in Seattle enrolled patients during active infection and followed them longitudinally through the course of disease. The collaborating institutions used their own protocols to collect whole blood in K2EDTA tubes. For TCRbeta analysis, collaborators shipped samples as frozen whole blood, isolated PBMCs, or DNA extracted from either of those sample types. Study-wide conclusions, independent of this receptor: How much clinical and demographic metadata was included differed by source and by participant, and the metadata was provided uncurated.

Trimming accounts for 2 bases at V and 5 bases at J, while the number of junction bases matched to no gene is 7. The germline V gene supplies CDR1 SGHDN and CDR2 FVKESK. CDR3 length: 15 amino acids, cysteine to phenylalanine. Only CDR3 DNA remains: 45 bases, in frame from the first base. This clone has only one observation. The antigen it recognizes is unknown. Per-base qualities were not stored, and no clone one base away is much larger. Sequenced material: peripheral blood. The source of this sequence is a woman of 80 years or more with COVID-19, enrolled during active disease. Recombination connected TRBV14 to TRBJ2-5; 8 junctional bases match TRBD1. CDR3 loop: CASSQWQGAGETQYF. The DNA sequence is as follows: TGTGCCAGCAGCCAATGGCAGGGGGCAGGGGAGACCCAGTACTTC. Outside the CDR3, residues come from the reference TRBV14 and TRBJ2-5 proteins, so the full variable domain is: EAGVTQFPSHSVIEKGQTVTLRCDPISGHDNLYWYRRVMGKEIKFLLHFVKESKQDESGMPNNRFLAERTGGTYSTLKVQPAELEDSGVYFCASSQWQGAGETQYFGPGTRLLVL.